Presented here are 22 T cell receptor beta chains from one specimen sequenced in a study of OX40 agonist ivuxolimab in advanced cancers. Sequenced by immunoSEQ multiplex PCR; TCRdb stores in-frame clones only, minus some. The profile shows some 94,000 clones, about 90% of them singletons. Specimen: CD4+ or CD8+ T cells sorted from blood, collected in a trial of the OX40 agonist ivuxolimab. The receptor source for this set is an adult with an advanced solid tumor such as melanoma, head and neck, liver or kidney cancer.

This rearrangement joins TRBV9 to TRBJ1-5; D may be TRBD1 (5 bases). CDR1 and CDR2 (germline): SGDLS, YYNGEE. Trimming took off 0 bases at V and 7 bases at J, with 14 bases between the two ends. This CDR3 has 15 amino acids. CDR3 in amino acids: CASSVVGDLGQPQHF. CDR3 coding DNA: TGTGCCAGCAGCGTAGTAGGGGATCTCGGGCAGCCCCAGCATTTT.

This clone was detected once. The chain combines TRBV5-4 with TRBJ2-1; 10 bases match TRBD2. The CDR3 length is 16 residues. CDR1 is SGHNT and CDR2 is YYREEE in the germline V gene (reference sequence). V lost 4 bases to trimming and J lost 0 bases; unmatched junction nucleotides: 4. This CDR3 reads CASSIRLAGSYNEQFF. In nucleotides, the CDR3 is TGTGCCAGCAGCATACGACTAGCGGGCTCCTACAATGAGCAGTTCTTC.

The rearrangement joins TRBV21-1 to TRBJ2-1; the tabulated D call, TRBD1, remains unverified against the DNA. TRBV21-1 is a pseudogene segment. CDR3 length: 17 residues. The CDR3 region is CASSKADRPPTYNEQFF. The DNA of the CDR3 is TGTGCCAGCAGCAAAGCTGACAGACCCCCAACGTACAATGAGCAGTTCTTC.

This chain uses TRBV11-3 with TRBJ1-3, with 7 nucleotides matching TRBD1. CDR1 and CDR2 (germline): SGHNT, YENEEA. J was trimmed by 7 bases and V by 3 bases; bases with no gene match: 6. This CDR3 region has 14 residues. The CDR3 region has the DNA TGTGCCAGCAGCTTGAACAGGGGCGGCAACACCATATATTTT. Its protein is CASSLNRGGNTIYF. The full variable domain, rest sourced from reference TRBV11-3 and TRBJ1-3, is EAGVVQSPRYKIIEKKQPVAFWCNPISGHNTLYWYLQNLGQGPELLIRYENEEAVDDSQLPKDRFSAERLKGVDSTLKIQPAELGDSAVYLCASSLNRGGNTIYFGEGSWLTVV.

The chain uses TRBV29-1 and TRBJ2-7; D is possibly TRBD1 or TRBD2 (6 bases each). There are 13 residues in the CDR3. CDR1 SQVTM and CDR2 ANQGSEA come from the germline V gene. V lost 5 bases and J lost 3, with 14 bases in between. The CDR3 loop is CSVQQGGGYEQYF. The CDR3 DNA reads TGCAGCGTTCAACAGGGAGGCGGCTACGAGCAGTACTTC.

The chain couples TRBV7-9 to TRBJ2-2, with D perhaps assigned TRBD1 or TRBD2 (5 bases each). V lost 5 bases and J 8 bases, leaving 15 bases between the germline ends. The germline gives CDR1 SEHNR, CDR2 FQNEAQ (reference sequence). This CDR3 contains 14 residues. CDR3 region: CASSRDPRTGELFF. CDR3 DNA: TGTGCCAGCAGCCGGGACCCAAGAACTGGGGAGCTGTTTTTT. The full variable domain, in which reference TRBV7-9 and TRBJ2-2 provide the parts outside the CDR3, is DTGVSQNPRHKITKRGQNVTFRCDPISEHNRLYWYRQTLGQGPEFLTYFQNEAQLEKSRLLSDRFSAERPKGSFSTLEIQRTEQGDSAMYLCASSRDPRTGELFFGEGSRLTVL.

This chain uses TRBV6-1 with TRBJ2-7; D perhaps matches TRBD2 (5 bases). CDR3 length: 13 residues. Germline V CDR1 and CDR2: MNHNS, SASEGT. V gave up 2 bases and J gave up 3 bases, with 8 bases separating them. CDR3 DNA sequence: TGTGCCAGCAGTGAATACGGACTCTACGAGCAGTACTTC. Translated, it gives CASSEYGLYEQYF.

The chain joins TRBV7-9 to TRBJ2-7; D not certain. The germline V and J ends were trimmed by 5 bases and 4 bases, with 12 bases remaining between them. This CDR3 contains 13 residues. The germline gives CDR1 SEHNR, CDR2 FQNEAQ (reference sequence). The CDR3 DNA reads TGTGCCAGCAGCGAACGAGGAACGTACGAGCAGTACTTC. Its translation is CASSERGTYEQYF.

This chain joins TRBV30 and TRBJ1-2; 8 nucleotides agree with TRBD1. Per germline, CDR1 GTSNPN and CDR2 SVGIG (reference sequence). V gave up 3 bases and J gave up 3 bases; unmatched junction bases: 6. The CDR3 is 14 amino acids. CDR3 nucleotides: TGTGCCTGGAGGAGGGACAGGTCCTACTATGGCTACACCTTC. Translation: CAWRRDRSYYGYTF.

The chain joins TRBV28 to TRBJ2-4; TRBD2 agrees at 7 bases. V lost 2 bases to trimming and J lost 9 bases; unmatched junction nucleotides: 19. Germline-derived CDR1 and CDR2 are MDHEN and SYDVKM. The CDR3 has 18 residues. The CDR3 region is CASSLGGSGLGGNGIQYF. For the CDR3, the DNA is TGTGCCAGCAGTTTAGGTGGTAGCGGGTTGGGGGGGAACGGCATTCAGTACTTC.

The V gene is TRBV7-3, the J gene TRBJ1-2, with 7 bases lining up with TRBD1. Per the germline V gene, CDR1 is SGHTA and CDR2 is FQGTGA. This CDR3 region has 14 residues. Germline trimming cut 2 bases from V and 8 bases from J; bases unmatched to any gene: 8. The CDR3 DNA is TGTGCCAGCAGCTTAGCGAGGACAGGTAGAGGCTACACCTTC. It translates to CASSLARTGRGYTF.

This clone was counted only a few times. The DNA of the CDR3 is TGTGCCAGCAGTTTTTATAGCAATCAGCCCCAGCATTTT. Translated: CASSFYSNQPQHF. The V and J genes are TRBV28 and TRBJ1-5; D ambiguous. CDR1 is MDHEN, CDR2 SYDVKM, per germline. The CDR3 is 13 residues long. The V end lost 3 bases, the J end lost 0 bases, and 3 bases lay between the germline ends.

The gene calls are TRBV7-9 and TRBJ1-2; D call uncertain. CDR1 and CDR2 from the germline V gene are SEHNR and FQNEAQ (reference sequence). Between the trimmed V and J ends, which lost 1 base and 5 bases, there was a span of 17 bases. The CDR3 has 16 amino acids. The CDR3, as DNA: TGTGCCAGCAGCTTAGACGTCGAGGGTTCTTCTTATGGCTACACCTTC. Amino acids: CASSLDVEGSSYGYTF.

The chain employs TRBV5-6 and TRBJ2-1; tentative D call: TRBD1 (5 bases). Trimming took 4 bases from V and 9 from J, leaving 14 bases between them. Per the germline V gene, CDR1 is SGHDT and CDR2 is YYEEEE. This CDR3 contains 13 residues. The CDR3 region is CASSGQVSLEQFF. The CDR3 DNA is TGTGCCAGCAGCGGACAAGTCTCGCTTGAGCAGTTCTTC.

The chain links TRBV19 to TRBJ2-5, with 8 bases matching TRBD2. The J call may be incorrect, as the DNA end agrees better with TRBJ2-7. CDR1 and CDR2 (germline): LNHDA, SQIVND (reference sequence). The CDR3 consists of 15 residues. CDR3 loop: CASSASGSLPYEQYF. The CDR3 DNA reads TGTGCCAGTAGTGCCAGCGGGAGTCTTCCCTACGAGCAGTACTTC.

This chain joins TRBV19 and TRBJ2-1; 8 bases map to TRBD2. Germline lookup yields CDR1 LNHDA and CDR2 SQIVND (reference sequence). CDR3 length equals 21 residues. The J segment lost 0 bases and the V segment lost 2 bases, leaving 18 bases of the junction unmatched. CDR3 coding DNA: TGTGCCAGTAGTATATCTGGGGTGGCTAGCGGGCTCTACAGCTCCTACAATGAGCAGTTCTTC. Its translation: CASSISGVASGLYSSYNEQFF.

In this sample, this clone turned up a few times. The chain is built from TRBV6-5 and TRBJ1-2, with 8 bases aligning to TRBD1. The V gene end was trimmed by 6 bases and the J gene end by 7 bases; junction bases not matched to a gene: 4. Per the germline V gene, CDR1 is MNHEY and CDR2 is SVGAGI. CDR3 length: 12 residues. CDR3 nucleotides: TGTGCCAGCAGCCGACAGGGGACTGGCTACACCTTC. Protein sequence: CASSRQGTGYTF.

The DNA of the CDR3 is TGTGCCAGCAGTTTAGGTCGCCAGCCCCAGCATTTT. Protein: CASSLGRQPQHF. The genes are TRBV28 and TRBJ1-5; D gene ambiguous. CDR3 size: 12 residues. Germline lookup yields CDR1 MDHEN and CDR2 SYDVKM. V lost 2 bases to trimming and J lost 7 bases, with 6 bases between them.

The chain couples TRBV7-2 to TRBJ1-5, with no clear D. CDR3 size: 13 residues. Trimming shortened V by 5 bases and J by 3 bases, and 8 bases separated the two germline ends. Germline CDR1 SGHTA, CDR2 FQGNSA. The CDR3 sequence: CASSRSVNQPQHF. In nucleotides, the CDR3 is TGTGCCAGCAGCCGGTCCGTCAATCAGCCCCAGCATTTT.

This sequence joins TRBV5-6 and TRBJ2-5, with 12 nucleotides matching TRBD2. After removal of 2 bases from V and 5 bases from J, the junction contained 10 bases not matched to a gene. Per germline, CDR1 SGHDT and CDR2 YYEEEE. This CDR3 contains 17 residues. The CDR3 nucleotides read TGTGCCAGCAGCTTCAGACCGACTAGCGGGAGAAAGGAGACCCAGTACTTC. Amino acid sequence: CASSFRPTSGRKETQYF.

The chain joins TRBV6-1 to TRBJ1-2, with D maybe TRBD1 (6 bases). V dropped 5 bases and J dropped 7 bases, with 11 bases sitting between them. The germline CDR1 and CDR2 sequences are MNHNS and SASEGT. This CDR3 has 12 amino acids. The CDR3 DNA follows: TGTGCCAGCAGTTTACGGACAGTTGGCTACACCTTC. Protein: CASSLRTVGYTF.

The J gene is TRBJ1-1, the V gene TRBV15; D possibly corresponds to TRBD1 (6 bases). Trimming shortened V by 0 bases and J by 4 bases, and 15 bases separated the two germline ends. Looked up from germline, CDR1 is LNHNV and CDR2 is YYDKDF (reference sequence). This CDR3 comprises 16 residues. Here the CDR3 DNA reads TGTGCCACCAGCAGAGAAGCGGGGGCATGGGGCACTGAAGCTTTCTTT. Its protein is CATSREAGAWGTEAFF.